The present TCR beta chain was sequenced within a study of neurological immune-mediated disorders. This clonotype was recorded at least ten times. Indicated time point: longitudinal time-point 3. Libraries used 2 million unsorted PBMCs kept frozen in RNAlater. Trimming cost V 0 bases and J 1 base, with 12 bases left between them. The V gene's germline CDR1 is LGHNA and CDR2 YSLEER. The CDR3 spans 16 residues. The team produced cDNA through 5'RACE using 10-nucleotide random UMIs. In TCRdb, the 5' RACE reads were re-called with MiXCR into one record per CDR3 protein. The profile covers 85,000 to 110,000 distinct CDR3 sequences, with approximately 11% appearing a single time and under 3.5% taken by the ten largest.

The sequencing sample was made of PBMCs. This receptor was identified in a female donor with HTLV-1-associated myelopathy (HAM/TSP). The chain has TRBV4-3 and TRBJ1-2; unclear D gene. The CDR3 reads CASSQDPTGINYGYTF. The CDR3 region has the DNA TGCGCCAGCAGCCAAGATCCCACCGGAATTAACTATGGCTACACCTTC.